Presented here are 21 T cell receptor beta chains from one specimen sequenced in a study of cytomegalovirus exposure and HLA in healthy donors. Sequencing was performed with immunoSEQ multiplex PCR; in TCRdb, only in-frame clones are kept and a portion is missing. The sample consists of 120,000 or so clones, approximately 89% of them appearing once. The material sequenced was PBMCs. The receptors here all came from a young woman in good health and CMV-seronegative.

The chain couples TRBV6-5 to TRBJ2-3; weak D call: TRBD2 (5 bases). CDR1 and CDR2 (germline): MNHEY, SVGAGI. Deletions cut 0 bases from V and 2 bases from J, with 12 bases between. This CDR3 is built from 16 residues. The CDR3 nucleotides read TGTGCCAGCAGTTACTCATCCGGGAAATACACAGATACGCAGTATTTT. Translation: CASSYSSGKYTDTQYF.

This clone appeared a single time. The chain is built from TRBV7-9 and TRBJ2-7; 10 bases map to TRBD1. In germline, CDR1 is SEHNR, CDR2 FQNEAQ (reference sequence). There are 15 residues in the CDR3. The J segment lost 5 bases and the V segment lost 3 bases, leaving 7 bases of the junction unmatched. The CDR3 bases are TGTGCCAGCAGCTTCCCGGGACAGGGGAACCACGAGCAGTACTTC. Amino acids: CASSFPGQGNHEQYF.

This chain connects TRBV28 to TRBJ2-6, with 7 bases lining up with TRBD1. Germline-derived CDR1 and CDR2 are MDHEN and SYDVKM. The CDR3 has 17 amino acids. V shed 8 bases and J 3 bases; nucleotides not matched to a gene: 13. CDR3 nucleotide sequence: TGTGCCAGCGGACTCTGGACAGGAGTTAATGGGGCCAACGTCCTGACTTTC. Protein sequence: CASGLWTGVNGANVLTF.

The chain uses TRBV5-1 and TRBJ1-2, with D unclear. Trimming took off 0 bases at V and 5 bases at J, with 8 bases between the two ends. CDR1 is SGHRS, CDR2 YFSETQ, per germline. This CDR3 is built from 13 residues. The CDR3 region is CASSLGGGYGYTF. The CDR3 DNA is TGCGCCAGCAGCTTGGGCGGTGGGTATGGCTACACCTTC.

V and J are TRBV30 and TRBJ2-3, with 13 bases lining up with TRBD2. The CDR3 is made up of 17 amino acids. V was clipped by 0 bases and J by 7 bases; unmatched bases: 10. Per germline, CDR1 GTSNPN and CDR2 SVGIG (reference sequence). For the CDR3, the DNA is TGTGCCTGGAGTGTTTTCAGGACTAGCGGGAGTAAATATACGCAGTATTTT. Translating gives CAWSVFRTSGSKYTQYF.

The rearrangement links TRBV30 to TRBJ1-2; the match to TRBD1 covers 8 bases. The CDR3 has 13 residues. Germline assignment: CDR1 GTSNPN and CDR2 SVGIG (reference sequence). V lost 2 bases, J lost 5 bases, and 4 bases stayed unmatched. CDR3 bases: TGTGCCTGGAGTATTGGGACAGGATATGGCTACACCTTC. It translates to CAWSIGTGYGYTF.

The rearrangement uses TRBV6-5 and TRBJ2-1; a possible D gene is TRBD1 (6 bases). The CDR3 has 13 amino acids. From germline, CDR1 is MNHEY and CDR2 SVGAGI. The V and J ends lost 6 bases and 9 bases respectively, with 15 bases between them. The CDR3 nucleotides are TGTGCCAGCAGAGTGACAGGTTTGAGTGAGCAGTTCTTC. This translates into CASRVTGLSEQFF.

The CDR3 DNA reads TGTGCCAGCAGTCCCGGACAGTTTAGCAATCAGCCCCAGCATTTT. Translated, it gives CASSPGQFSNQPQHF. The V gene is TRBV28, the J gene TRBJ1-5; tentative D call: TRBD1 (6 bases). CDR1 is MDHEN and CDR2 is SYDVKM in the germline V gene. Between the trimmed V and J ends, which lost 5 bases and 0 bases, there was a span of 11 bases. The CDR3 is made up of 15 amino acids. Looking up the rest from reference TRBV28 and TRBJ1-5 gives the full variable domain: DVKVTQSSRYLVKRTGEKVFLECVQDMDHENMFWYRQDPGLGLRLIYFSYDVKMKEKGDIPEGYSVSREKKERFSLILESASTNQTSMYLCASSPGQFSNQPQHFGDGTRLSIL.

The chain joins TRBV30 to TRBJ2-5, with TRBD2 identical over 10 bases. This CDR3 region has 14 residues. The junction had 7 bases not matched to a gene; V was cut back by 0 bases and J by 9 bases. Germline V gene sequence: CDR1 GTSNPN, CDR2 SVGIG (reference sequence). DNA of the CDR3: TGTGCCTGGAGTGTACAGCTAGCGGGAGTGCCCCAGTACTTC. Translated: CAWSVQLAGVPQYF.

V is TRBV13 and J is TRBJ2-7; D gene unclear. The CDR3 is made up of 15 amino acids. Between the trimmed V and J ends, which lost 6 bases and 2 bases, there was a span of 17 bases. The germline gives CDR1 PRHDT, CDR2 FYEKMQ (reference sequence). The CDR3 here is CASSLTRVIPYEQYF. CDR3 coding DNA: TGTGCCAGCAGTCTAACCCGCGTAATTCCCTACGAGCAGTACTTC.

The chain couples TRBV13 to TRBJ1-5; weak D call: TRBD1 (5 bases). V lost 1 base and J lost 7, with 17 bases in between. Germline lookup yields CDR1 PRHDT and CDR2 FYEKMQ (reference sequence). This CDR3 comprises 16 residues. The CDR3 sequence: CASSLDGGQGRQPQHF. The CDR3 DNA sequence: TGTGCCAGCAGCTTAGACGGAGGGCAGGGACGGCAGCCCCAGCATTTT. Drawing the rest from reference TRBV13 and TRBJ1-5, the complete variable domain is AAGVIQSPRHLIKEKRETATLKCYPIPRHDTVYWYQQGPGQDPQFLISFYEKMQSDKGSIPDRFSAQQFSDYHSELNMSSLELGDSALYFCASSLDGGQGRQPQHFGDGTRLSIL.

The chain recombines TRBV5-1 with TRBJ2-5, with D maybe TRBD2 (5 bases). V gave up 4 bases and J gave up 3 bases, with 10 bases separating them. The CDR3 is 13 amino acids. The V gene's germline CDR1 is SGHRS and CDR2 YFSETQ. CDR3 region: CASSPAEKETQYF. Here the CDR3 DNA reads TGCGCCAGCAGCCCAGCGGAGAAAGAGACCCAGTACTTC.

The genes are TRBV28 and TRBJ2-7; D is perhaps TRBD1 (6 bases). Germline loops: CDR1 MDHEN, CDR2 SYDVKM. The CDR3 has 16 residues. Trimming took 3 bases from V and 4 from J, leaving 19 bases between them. CDR3 nucleotide sequence: TGTGCCAGCAGTTTTAATTCAGGGGTATTTCCATACGAGCAGTACTTC. As protein: CASSFNSGVFPYEQYF. Complete variable domain (other parts from reference TRBV28 and TRBJ2-7): DVKVTQSSRYLVKRTGEKVFLECVQDMDHENMFWYRQDPGLGLRLIYFSYDVKMKEKGDIPEGYSVSREKKERFSLILESASTNQTSMYLCASSFNSGVFPYEQYFGPGTRLTVT.

The rearrangement uses TRBV7-9 and TRBJ1-5; TRBD1 matches 9 bases. CDR3 length equals 14 residues. Germline CDR1 reads SEHNR; CDR2 reads FQNEAQ (reference sequence). With 5 bases clipped from V and 9 bases from J, the junction kept 8 bases outside the gene matches. CDR3 region: CASSDTGGAGPQHF. The CDR3 DNA follows: TGTGCCAGCAGCGATACAGGGGGCGCGGGGCCCCAGCATTTT.

The chain has TRBV15 and TRBJ1-1; tentative D call: TRBD1 (6 bases). CDR1 LNHNV and CDR2 YYDKDF come from the germline V gene (reference sequence). V lost 3 bases, J lost 5 bases, and 16 bases lay in between. CDR3 length equals 15 residues. CDR3 in amino acids: CATSRGDKRVTEAFF. The CDR3 region has the DNA TGTGCCACCAGCAGGGGGGACAAAAGAGTTACTGAAGCTTTCTTT.

The V gene is TRBV9, the J gene TRBJ2-1, with D perhaps TRBD1 (6 bases). The CDR3 has 13 residues. Germline V gives CDR1 SGDLS, CDR2 YYNGEE. Deletions cut 0 bases from V and 7 bases from J, with 8 bases between. CDR3 sequence reads: CASSVGTGNEQFF. CDR3 bases: TGTGCCAGCAGCGTAGGTACAGGGAATGAGCAGTTCTTC.

This clone was seen just once. V is TRBV5-1 and J is TRBJ1-1, with D uncertain. Trimming removed 1 base from V and 1 base from J, with 8 bases in between. CDR1 is SGHRS and CDR2 is YFSETQ in the germline V gene. This CDR3 region has 14 residues. Written as DNA, the CDR3 is TGCGCCAGCAGCTTGAGTAGCGCGAACACTGAAGCTTTCTTT. This translates into CASSLSSANTEAFF. Using reference TRBV5-1 and TRBJ1-1 for the parts outside the CDR3, the full variable domain is KAGVTQTPRYLIKTRGQQVTLSCSPISGHRSVSWYQQTPGQGLQFLFEYFSETQRNKGNFPGRFSGRQFSNSRSEMNVSTLELGDSALYLCASSLSSANTEAFFGQGTRLTVV.

The chain uses TRBV11-3 and TRBJ2-7; 7 positions match TRBD1. CDR3 size: 15 residues. Looked up from germline, CDR1 is SGHNT and CDR2 is YENEEA. V lost 5 bases to trimming and J lost 0 bases; unmatched junction nucleotides: 7. CDR3 sequence (DNA): TGTGCCAGCAGCCATACCGGGGACAGCTCCTACGAGCAGTACTTC. The encoded protein is CASSHTGDSSYEQYF.

This clone has a handful of counts. The chain recombines TRBV7-9 with TRBJ1-1; D is unresolved. The V gene's germline CDR1 is SEHNR and CDR2 FQNEAQ (reference sequence). The CDR3 is made up of 12 amino acids. Trimming left V 6 bases short and J 6 bases short, with 11 bases between. The CDR3 region is CASRREASEAFF. The CDR3 nucleotides read TGTGCCAGCAGGCGGGAGGCCTCTGAAGCTTTCTTT.

J is TRBJ1-1 and V is TRBV27; TRBD1 agrees at 11 bases. The CDR3 is 14 residues long. J was trimmed by 8 bases and V by 4 bases; bases with no gene match: 6. Germline CDR1 is MNHEY and CDR2 is SMNVEV (reference sequence). Written as DNA, the CDR3 is TGTGCCAGCAGTTGGTGGGACAGGGGGTCCGAAGCTTTCTTT. This sequence encodes CASSWWDRGSEAFF.

This chain connects TRBV30 to TRBJ1-5, with 7 bases identical to TRBD1. J gave up 8 bases and V 1 base, and 8 bases lay outside the gene matches. Per the germline V gene, CDR1 is GTSNPN and CDR2 is SVGIG (reference sequence). The CDR3 contains 14 residues. The DNA for the CDR3 is TGTGCCTGGAGTGGACAGGGCAAGAGGGAGCCCCAGCATTTT. This gives the protein CAWSGQGKREPQHF.